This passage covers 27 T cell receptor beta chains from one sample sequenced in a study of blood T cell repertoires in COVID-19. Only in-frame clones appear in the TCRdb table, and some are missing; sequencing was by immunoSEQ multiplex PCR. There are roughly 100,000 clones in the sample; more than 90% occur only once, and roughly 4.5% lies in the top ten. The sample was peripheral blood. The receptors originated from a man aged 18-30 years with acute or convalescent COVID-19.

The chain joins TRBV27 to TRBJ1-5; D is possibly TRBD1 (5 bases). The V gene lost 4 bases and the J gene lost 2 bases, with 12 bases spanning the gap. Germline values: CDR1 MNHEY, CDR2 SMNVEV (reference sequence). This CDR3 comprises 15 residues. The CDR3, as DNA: TGTGCCAGCAGTTACGGGGGGGTCGGCAATCAGCCCCAGCATTTT. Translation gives CASSYGGVGNQPQHF.

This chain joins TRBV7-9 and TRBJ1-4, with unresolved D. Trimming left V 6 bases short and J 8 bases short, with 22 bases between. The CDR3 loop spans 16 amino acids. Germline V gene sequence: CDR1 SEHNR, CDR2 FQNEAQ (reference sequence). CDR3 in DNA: TGTGCCAGCAGACCGGGTTTGGCGGCCACCAAAGAAAAACTGTTTTTT. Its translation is CASRPGLAATKEKLFF. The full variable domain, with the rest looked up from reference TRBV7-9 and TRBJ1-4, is DTGVSQNPRHKITKRGQNVTFRCDPISEHNRLYWYRQTLGQGPEFLTYFQNEAQLEKSRLLSDRFSAERPKGSFSTLEIQRTEQGDSAMYLCASRPGLAATKEKLFFGSGTQLSVL.

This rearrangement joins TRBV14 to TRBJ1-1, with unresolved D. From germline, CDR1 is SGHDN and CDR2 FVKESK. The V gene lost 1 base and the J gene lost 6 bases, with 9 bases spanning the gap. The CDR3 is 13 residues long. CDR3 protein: CASSQVLGAEAFF. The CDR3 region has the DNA TGTGCCAGCAGCCAAGTATTGGGCGCTGAAGCTTTCTTT. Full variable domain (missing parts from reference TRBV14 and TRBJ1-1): EAGVTQFPSHSVIEKGQTVTLRCDPISGHDNLYWYRRVMGKEIKFLLHFVKESKQDESGMPNNRFLAERTGGTYSTLKVQPAELEDSGVYFCASSQVLGAEAFFGQGTRLTVV.

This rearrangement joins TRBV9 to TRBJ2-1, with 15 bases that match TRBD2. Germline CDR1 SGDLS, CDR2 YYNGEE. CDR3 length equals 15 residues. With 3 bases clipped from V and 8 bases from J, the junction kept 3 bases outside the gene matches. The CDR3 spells CASSAGLAGGHEQFF. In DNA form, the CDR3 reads TGTGCCAGCAGCGCGGGACTAGCGGGGGGCCATGAGCAGTTCTTC.

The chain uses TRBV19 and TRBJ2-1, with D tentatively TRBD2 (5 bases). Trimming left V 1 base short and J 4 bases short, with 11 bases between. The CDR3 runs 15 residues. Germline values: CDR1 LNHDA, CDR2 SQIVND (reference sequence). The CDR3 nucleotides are TGTGCCAGTAGTATAGCGACGGGGATTTACAATGAGCAGTTCTTC. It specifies CASSIATGIYNEQFF.

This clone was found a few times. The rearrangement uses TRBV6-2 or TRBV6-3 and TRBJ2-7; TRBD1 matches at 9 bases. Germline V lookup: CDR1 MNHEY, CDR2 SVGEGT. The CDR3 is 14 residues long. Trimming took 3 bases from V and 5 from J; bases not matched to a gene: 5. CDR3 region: CASSYKRQGDEQYF. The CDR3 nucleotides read TGTGCCAGCAGTTATAAGAGACAGGGGGACGAGCAGTACTTC.

In DNA, the CDR3 is TGTGCCAGCAGTCGCACTAGCGGGAGAGGGACAGCACCTGGGGGGTCGGTGACAGATACGCAGTATTTT. It encodes CASSRTSGRGTAPGGSVTDTQYF. The chain has TRBV6-6 and TRBJ2-3, with 11 bases identical to TRBD2. The CDR3 covers 23 residues. V shed 5 bases, J shed 3 bases, and the junction held 28 bases outside the gene matches. Germline CDR1 reads MNHNY; CDR2 reads SVGAGI (reference sequence).

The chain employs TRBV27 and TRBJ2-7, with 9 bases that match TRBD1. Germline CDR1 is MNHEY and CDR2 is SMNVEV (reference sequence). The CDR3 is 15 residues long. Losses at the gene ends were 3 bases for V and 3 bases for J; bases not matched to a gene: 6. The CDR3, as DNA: TGTGCCAGCAGTTTCGGCAGACAGGGGGTCTACGAGCAGTACTTC. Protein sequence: CASSFGRQGVYEQYF.

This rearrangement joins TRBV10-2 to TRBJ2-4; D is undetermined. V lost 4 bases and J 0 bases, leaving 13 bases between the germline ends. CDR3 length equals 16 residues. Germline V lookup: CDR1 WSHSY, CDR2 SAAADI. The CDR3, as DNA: TGCGCCAGCAGTGTTCGAGATCAAGTAGCCAAAAACATTCAGTACTTC. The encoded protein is CASSVRDQVAKNIQYF.

CDR3 protein: CASSHPDSEAFF. CDR3 DNA sequence: TGTGCCAGCAGCCACCCGGACAGTGAAGCTTTCTTT. The V call is TRBV27, the J call TRBJ1-1; D possibly corresponds to TRBD1 (6 bases). The germline V gene has CDR1 MNHEY and CDR2 SMNVEV (reference sequence). The length of the CDR3 is 12 residues. V was shortened by 6 bases and J by 7 bases, with 12 bases between the two germline ends.

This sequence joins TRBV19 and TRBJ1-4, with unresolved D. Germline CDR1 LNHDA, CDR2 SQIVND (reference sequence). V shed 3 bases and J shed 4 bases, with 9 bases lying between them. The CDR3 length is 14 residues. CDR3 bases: TGTGCCAGTAGTATCGGAGTGGGTAATGAAAAACTGTTTTTT. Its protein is CASSIGVGNEKLFF.

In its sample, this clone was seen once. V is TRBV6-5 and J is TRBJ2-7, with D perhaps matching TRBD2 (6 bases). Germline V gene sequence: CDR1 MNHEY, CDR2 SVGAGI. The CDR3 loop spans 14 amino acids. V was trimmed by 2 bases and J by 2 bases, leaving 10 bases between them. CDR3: CASSYGGLPYEQYF. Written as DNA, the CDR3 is TGTGCCAGCAGTTACGGGGGACTCCCCTACGAGCAGTACTTC.

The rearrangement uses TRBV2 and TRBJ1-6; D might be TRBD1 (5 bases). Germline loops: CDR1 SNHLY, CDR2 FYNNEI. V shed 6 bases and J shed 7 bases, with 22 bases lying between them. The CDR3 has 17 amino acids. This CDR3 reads CASSLVSRGANNSPLHF. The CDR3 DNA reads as TGTGCCAGCAGCTTAGTTAGTAGGGGCGCAAACAATTCACCCCTCCACTTT.

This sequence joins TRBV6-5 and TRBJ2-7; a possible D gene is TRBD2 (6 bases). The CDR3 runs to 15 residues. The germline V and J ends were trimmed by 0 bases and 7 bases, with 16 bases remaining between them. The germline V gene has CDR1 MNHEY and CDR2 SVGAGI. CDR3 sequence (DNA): TGTGCCAGCAGTTACTCGAGTGGCGGGGTCCGGGAGCAGTACTTC. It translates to CASSYSSGGVREQYF.

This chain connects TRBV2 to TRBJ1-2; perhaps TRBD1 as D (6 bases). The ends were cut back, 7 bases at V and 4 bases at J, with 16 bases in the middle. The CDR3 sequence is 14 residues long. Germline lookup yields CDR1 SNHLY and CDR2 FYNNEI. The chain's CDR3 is CASIGATGIYGYTF. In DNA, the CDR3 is TGTGCCAGCATTGGGGCTACAGGGATCTATGGCTACACCTTC.

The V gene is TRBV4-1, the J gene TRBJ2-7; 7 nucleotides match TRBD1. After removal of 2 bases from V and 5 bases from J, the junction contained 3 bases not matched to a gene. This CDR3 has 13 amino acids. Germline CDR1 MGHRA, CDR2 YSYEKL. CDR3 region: CASSQFRGNEQYF. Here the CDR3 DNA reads TGCGCCAGCAGCCAATTCAGGGGGAACGAGCAGTACTTC.

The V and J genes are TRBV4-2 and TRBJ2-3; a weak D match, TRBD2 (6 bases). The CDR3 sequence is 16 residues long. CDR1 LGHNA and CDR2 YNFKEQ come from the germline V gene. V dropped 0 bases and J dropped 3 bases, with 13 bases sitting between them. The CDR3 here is CASSQEGGDRTDTQYF. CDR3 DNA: TGTGCCAGCAGCCAAGAAGGAGGGGACCGAACAGATACGCAGTATTTT.

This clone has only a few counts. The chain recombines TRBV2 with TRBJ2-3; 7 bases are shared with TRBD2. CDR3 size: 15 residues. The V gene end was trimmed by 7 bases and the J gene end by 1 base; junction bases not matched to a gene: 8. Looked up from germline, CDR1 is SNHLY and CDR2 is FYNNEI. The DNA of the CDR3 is TGTGCCAGCAATGGACTAGGCGCTGGCACAGATACGCAGTATTTT. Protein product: CASNGLGAGTDTQYF.

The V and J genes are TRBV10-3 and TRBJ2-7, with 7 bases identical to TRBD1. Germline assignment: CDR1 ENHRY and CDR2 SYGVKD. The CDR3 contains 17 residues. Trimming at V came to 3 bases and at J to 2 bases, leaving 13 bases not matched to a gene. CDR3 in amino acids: CAISEIPRGGYTYEQYF. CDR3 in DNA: TGTGCCATCAGTGAAATCCCCCGAGGGGGCTACACCTACGAGCAGTACTTC.

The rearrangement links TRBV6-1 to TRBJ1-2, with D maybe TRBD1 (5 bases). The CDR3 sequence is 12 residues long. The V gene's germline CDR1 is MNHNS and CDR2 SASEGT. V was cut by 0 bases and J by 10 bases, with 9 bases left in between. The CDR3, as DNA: TGTGCCAGCAGTGAAGCTACAGGCTTCTACACCTTC. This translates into CASSEATGFYTF.

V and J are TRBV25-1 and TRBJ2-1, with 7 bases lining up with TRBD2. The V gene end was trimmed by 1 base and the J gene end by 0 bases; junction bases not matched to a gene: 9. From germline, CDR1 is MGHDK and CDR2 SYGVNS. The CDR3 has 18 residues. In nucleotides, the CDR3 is TGTGCCAGCAGTGAATTAGCGGCGGGGGACCACTCCTACAATGAGCAGTTCTTC. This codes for CASSELAAGDHSYNEQFF.

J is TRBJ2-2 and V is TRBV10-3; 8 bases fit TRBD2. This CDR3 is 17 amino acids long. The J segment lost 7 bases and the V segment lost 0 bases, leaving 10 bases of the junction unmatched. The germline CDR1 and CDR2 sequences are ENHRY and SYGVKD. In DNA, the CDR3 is TGTGCCATCAGTGAGTCGAAAATCGGGGGGGCCTACGGGGAGCTGTTTTTT. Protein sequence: CAISESKIGGAYGELFF.

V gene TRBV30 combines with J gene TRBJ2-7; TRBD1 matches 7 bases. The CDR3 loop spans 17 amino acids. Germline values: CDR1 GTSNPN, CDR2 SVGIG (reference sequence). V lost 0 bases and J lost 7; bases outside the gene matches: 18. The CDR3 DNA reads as TGTGCCTGGAGTGTAGTTCAGGGGGTGGTGGGACCTGGAGAGCAGTACTTC. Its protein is CAWSVVQGVVGPGEQYF.

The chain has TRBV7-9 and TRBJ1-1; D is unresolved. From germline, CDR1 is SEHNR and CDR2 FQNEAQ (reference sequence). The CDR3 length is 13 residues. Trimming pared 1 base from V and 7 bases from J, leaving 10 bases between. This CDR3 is CASSLEGGGEAFF. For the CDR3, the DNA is TGTGCCAGCAGCTTAGAGGGTGGAGGTGAAGCTTTCTTT.

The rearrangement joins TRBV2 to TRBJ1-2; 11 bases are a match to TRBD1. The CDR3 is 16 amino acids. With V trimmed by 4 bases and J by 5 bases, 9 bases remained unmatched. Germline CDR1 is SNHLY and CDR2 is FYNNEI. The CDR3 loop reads CASSAGTGGGTYGYTF. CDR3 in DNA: TGTGCCAGCAGTGCAGGGACAGGGGGGGGAACTTATGGCTACACCTTC.

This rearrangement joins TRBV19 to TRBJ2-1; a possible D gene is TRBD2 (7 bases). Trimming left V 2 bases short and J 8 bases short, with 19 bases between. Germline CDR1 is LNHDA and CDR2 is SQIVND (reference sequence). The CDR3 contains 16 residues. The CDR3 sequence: CASSIMRGGGLDEQFF. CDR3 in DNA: TGTGCCAGTAGTATAATGAGGGGAGGGGGGCTGGATGAGCAGTTCTTC.

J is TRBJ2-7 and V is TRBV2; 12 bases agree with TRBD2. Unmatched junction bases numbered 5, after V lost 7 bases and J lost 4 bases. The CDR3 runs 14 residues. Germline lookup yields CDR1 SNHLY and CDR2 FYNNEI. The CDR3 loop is CASNGLAGLYEQYF. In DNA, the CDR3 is TGTGCCAGCAACGGACTAGCGGGACTGTACGAGCAGTACTTC.